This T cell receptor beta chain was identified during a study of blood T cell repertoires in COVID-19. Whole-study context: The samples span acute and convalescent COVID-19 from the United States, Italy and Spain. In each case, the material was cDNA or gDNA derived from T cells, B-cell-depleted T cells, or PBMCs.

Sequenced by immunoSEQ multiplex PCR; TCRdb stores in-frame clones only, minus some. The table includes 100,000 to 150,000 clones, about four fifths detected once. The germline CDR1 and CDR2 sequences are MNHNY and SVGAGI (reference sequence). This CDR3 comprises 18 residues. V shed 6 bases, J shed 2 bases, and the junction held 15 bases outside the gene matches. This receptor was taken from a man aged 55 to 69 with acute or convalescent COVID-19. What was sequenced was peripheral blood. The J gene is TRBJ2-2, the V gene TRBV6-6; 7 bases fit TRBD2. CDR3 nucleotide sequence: TGTGCCAGCAGACGAGAGAGCACGACTAGCTCTAACACCGGGGAGCTGTTTTTT. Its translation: CASRRESTTSSNTGELFF.